These T cell receptor beta chains were read from a single sample in a study of blood T cells in healthy people across ages. Via MiXCR, TCRdb re-called the 5' RACE reads, giving one row per CDR3 protein. Among over 950,000 distinct CDR3 sequences listed, more than 30% were seen once. The specimen was blood. The source is a man in his late teens or twenties in good health. CDR3s include the opening cysteine and the closing phenylalanine or tryptophan. D genes are given only for firm matches. Clone size is stated in some rows and not others, as once, few, many or a class when expanded.

d_gene,abundance,j_gene,v_gene,CDR3nt,CDR3aa
TRBD1,NA,TRBJ2-7,TRBV9,TGTGCCAGCAGCCCCCGGGGACAGGGGGGTTTCGACGAGCAGTACTTC,CASSPRGQGGFDEQYF
NA,NA,TRBJ2-5,TRBV30,TGTGCCTGGAGTCCGGGACAAGACGTTCAAGAGACCCAGTACTTC,CAWSPGQDVQETQYF
NA,NA,TRBJ2-7,TRBV10-3,TGTGCCATCAGTGGTGAGGGACCACGTACCTACGAGCAGTACTTC,CAISGEGPRTYEQYF
NA,NA,TRBJ2-5,TRBV5-1,TGCGCCAGCAGCGTACAGCGTGGGCAAGAGACCCAGTACTTC,CASSVQRGQETQYF
TRBD1,NA,TRBJ1-2,TRBV29-1,TGCAGCGTTGACAGCCGAGGGGGCTTCTACACCTTC,CSVDSRGGFYTF
NA,few,TRBJ2-5,TRBV6-6,TGTGCCAGCAGTTACCCAGGGAAAGAGACCCAGTACTTC,CASSYPGKETQYF
NA,NA,TRBJ2-7,TRBV13,TGTGCCAGCAGCCCCCAGGGAGAAATGTCCTACGAGCAGTACTTC,CASSPQGEMSYEQYF
NA,few,TRBJ2-3,TRBV4-1,TGCGCCAGCAGCCAAGATGAGGTGCCCCGACGGACGGATCCGCAGTATTTT,CASSQDEVPRRTDPQYF
TRBD1,few,TRBJ2-7,TRBV29-1,TGCAGCGTTGTCAAGGACAGGGGTTCCTACGAGCAGTACTTC,CSVVKDRGSYEQYF
NA,NA,TRBJ2-5,TRBV5-4,TGTGCCAGCAGCGAAGGGGGAACTACCAGTGAGACCCAGTACTTC,CASSEGGTTSETQYF
NA,few,TRBJ1-1,TRBV12-3/TRBV12-4,TGTGCCAGCAGTTTCAACTCGGGGCTTTCTGAAGCTTTCTTT,CASSFNSGLSEAFF
NA,NA,TRBJ1-4,TRBV7-2,TGTGCCAGCAGCTTAGGGGCAGAGAATGAAAAACTGTTTTTT,CASSLGAENEKLFF
TRBD1,NA,TRBJ1-2,TRBV12-5,TGTGCTAGTGGTCCAGGGGGCTCTGGCTACACCTTC,CASGPGGSGYTF
NA,few,TRBJ2-7,TRBV6-5,TGTGCCAGCAGTTACTCGGGAAACTCCTACAATGAGCAGTACTTC,CASSYSGNSYNEQYF
NA,NA,TRBJ2-7,TRBV12-3/TRBV12-4,TGTGCCAGCAGGCCAGGGGGGGCTTACAATGAGCAGTACTTC,CASRPGGAYNEQYF
NA,NA,TRBJ2-5,TRBV7-2,TGTGCCAGCAGCTTATCTCCGACAGGTCTCATTAAAGAGACCCAGTACTTC,CASSLSPTGLIKETQYF
NA,few,TRBJ2-5,TRBV20-1,TGCAGTGCTAGGGCCGACAGGTCGTATGAGCAGTACTTC,CSARADRSYEQYF
NA,few,TRBJ1-5,TRBV6-1,TGTGCCAGCAGGTTAACAGTGAATCAGCCCCAGCATTTT,CASRLTVNQPQHF
TRBD2,NA,TRBJ2-7,TRBV6-2/TRBV6-3,TGTGCCAGCAGTTACGAATCTAGCGGGGGGCCCAGCTCCTACAATGAGCAGTACTTC,CASSYESSGGPSSYNEQYF
TRBD1,many,TRBJ2-1,TRBV5-1,TGCGCCAGCAGCTCGACAGGGGGCGCGAACAATGAGCAGTTCTTC,CASSSTGGANNEQFF
TRBD2,few,TRBJ2-3,TRBV19,TGTGCCAGTTCCGGGACTAGCGTAGCAGATACGCAGTATTTT,CASSGTSVADTQYF
NA,NA,TRBJ2-1,TRBV11-2,TGTGCCAGCAGCTTAGTATCTGTCCGCGGTGAGCAGTTCTTC,CASSLVSVRGEQFF
NA,few,TRBJ1-1,TRBV5-1,TGCGCCAGCAGCTGGGGTGAGGGAAGCGAAGCTTTCTTT,CASSWGEGSEAFF
NA,NA,TRBJ1-1,TRBV20-1,TGCAGTGCGACCCCAGCCGGCGGACTAATGAACACTGAAGCTTTCTTT,CSATPAGGLMNTEAFF
NA,few,TRBJ2-6,TRBV27,TGTGCCAGCAGCGCGGGCTCTGGGGCCAACGTCCTGACTTTC,CASSAGSGANVLTF
NA,NA,TRBJ2-1,TRBV7-2,TGTGCCAGCAGCTTAGCGGCTCCGGAGAGCTCCTACAATGAGCGGTTCTTC,CASSLAAPESSYNERFF
NA,once,TRBJ1-1,TRBV5-1,TGCGCCAGCAGCTCCGAAGTCCCTGAAGCTTTCTTT,CASSSEVPEAFF
TRBD1,few,TRBJ2-1,TRBV4-3,TGCGCCAGCAGCCAAGATAGGACAGGCTACAATGAGCAGTTCTTC,CASSQDRTGYNEQFF
NA,NA,TRBJ1-1,TRBV5-6,TGTGCCAGCAGACGGACCGGGACGGATGAAGCTTTCTTT,CASRRTGTDEAFF
NA,NA,TRBJ1-6,TRBV19,TGTGCCAGTAGCGGATCAGGGGAATACTATAATTCACCCCTCCACTTT,CASSGSGEYYNSPLHF
TRBD1,few,TRBJ1-4,TRBV10-3,TGTGCCATCAGTACCGGGACAGGGGGCGAAAAACTGTTTTTT,CAISTGTGGEKLFF
NA,NA,TRBJ1-2,TRBV7-9,TGTGCCAGCAGCACGCTGACGGACTATGGCTACACCTTC,CASSTLTDYGYTF
NA,many,TRBJ2-1,TRBV7-2,TGTGCCAGCAAAAGGGGACCCCATTACAATGAGCAGTTCTTC,CASKRGPHYNEQFF
NA,few,TRBJ1-2,TRBV20-1,TGCAGTGCTAGAGCCGCGGCCGGCGGTGGCTACACCTTC,CSARAAAGGGYTF
NA,few,TRBJ1-3,TRBV12-5,TGTGCTAGTGGTTTGCACGGCTCTGGAAACACCATATATTTT,CASGLHGSGNTIYF
NA,once,TRBJ2-2,TRBV4-3,TGCGCCAGCAGCCAACAACCCCGAGGGGAGCTGTTTTTT,CASSQQPRGELFF
NA,NA,TRBJ2-7,TRBV27,TGTGCCAGCAGTTTTAAAAGACTCTCCTACGAGCAGTACTTC,CASSFKRLSYEQYF
NA,few,TRBJ2-3,TRBV29-1,TGCAGCGTTGAAGGGGGGCGGGTGAGCACAGATACGCAGTATTTT,CSVEGGRVSTDTQYF
NA,NA,TRBJ1-1,TRBV4-1,TGCGCCAGCAGCCAAGATTCGAGGGCTTTGGGCACTGAAGCTTTCTTT,CASSQDSRALGTEAFF
NA,few,TRBJ1-2,TRBV2,TGTGCCACCCCTAACTCCGGTACTTCTAACTATGGCTACACCTTC,CATPNSGTSNYGYTF
TRBD1,NA,TRBJ2-7,TRBV7-3,TGTGCCAGCAGCTTATTTGGGATGCGGACAGGCCCCTACGAGCAGTACTTC,CASSLFGMRTGPYEQYF
NA,NA,TRBJ2-3,TRBV4-3,TGCGCCAGCAGCCGGAGAAAGGAAGATACGCAGTATTTT,CASSRRKEDTQYF
NA,NA,TRBJ2-3,TRBV7-2,TGTGCCAGCACGTCTACATTCACAGATACGCAGTATTTT,CASTSTFTDTQYF
TRBD1,NA,TRBJ1-5,TRBV20-1,TGCAGTGCTAGAGATTTGCGACAGGGGGCTTGGAGCAATCAGCCCCAGCATTTT,CSARDLRQGAWSNQPQHF
TRBD1,NA,TRBJ2-1,TRBV4-3,TGCGTCAGCAGCCCCAGGGGGAGTGAGCTATACAATGAGCAGTTCTTC,CVSSPRGSELYNEQFF
NA,NA,TRBJ1-1,TRBV27,TGTGCCAGCAGACCCCTGGACGGATACACTGAAGCTTTCTTT,CASRPLDGYTEAFF
NA,few,TRBJ1-1,TRBV6-5,TGTGCCAGCAGTTACAGGAAGGGGGTTGAAGCTTTCTTT,CASSYRKGVEAFF
NA,once,TRBJ1-1,TRBV4-3,TGCGCCAGCAGCCAAGATGAGGGAAAAGCTTTCTTT,CASSQDEGKAFF
NA,few,TRBJ2-1,TRBV7-6,TGTGCCAGCAGCTCCCAAGGGGGGAACCTGGGGGATGAGCAGTTCTTC,CASSSQGGNLGDEQFF
NA,NA,TRBJ1-2,TRBV4-2,TGTGCCAGCAGCCAAGATGATCGTGGCTACACCTTC,CASSQDDRGYTF
NA,NA,TRBJ2-7,TRBV29-1,TGCAGCGTTGAGGAGGACGTGCCCTACGAGCAGTACTTC,CSVEEDVPYEQYF
TRBD2,NA,TRBJ2-2,TRBV4-2,TGTGCCAGCAGCCAAGAGCCCGGACTAGCGGGGCCGACCGGGGAGCTGTTTTTT,CASSQEPGLAGPTGELFF
NA,NA,TRBJ2-1,TRBV2,TGTGCCAGCAGTGAGGCCTCACAGTTCTTC,CASSEASQFF